This T cell receptor (beta chain) emerged from a study of control samples from healthy donors and cancer patients. This clone was seen more than once but under ten times. Generated by immunoSEQ multiplex PCR, the TCRdb table keeps only in-frame clones and is missing some. This sample yields some 210,000 clones, of which roughly nine tenths are seen a single time; approximately 1.8% belongs to the top ten. This CDR3 spans 15 amino acids. The V and J ends lost 6 bases and 4 bases, in that order; junction bases with no gene match: 9. In germline, CDR1 is LNHDA, CDR2 SQIVND (reference sequence). Material for sequencing was blood. The chain links TRBV19 to TRBJ1-1; 9 nucleotides agree with TRBD1. The sequence came from a man aged 25-40 years in good health. The CDR3 DNA reads as TGTGCCAGTAGGGAACAGGGGGCGCTGGGCACTGAAGCTTTCTTT. Protein sequence: CASREQGALGTEAFF.